This T cell receptor (beta chain) was identified during a study of T cell responses to AZD1222 COVID-19 vaccine. V shed 2 bases and J shed 4 bases, with 7 bases lying between them. Germline lookup yields CDR1 SGHVS and CDR2 FQNEAQ. The CDR3 has 13 residues. Some clones are missing from TCRdb's copy, which holds only in-frame ones; the method was immunoSEQ multiplex PCR. The sample records over 100,000 clones, roughly 84% being singletons. Findings and limits, study-wide: In a largely white British group with more females than males, clonal diversity was possibly underestimated.

A word on this clone: Its antigen is not known.

The chain has TRBV7-8 and TRBJ2-3; D uncertain. The sequencing used peripheral blood, collected on day 0 of AZD1222 vaccination. The clonotype comes from an adult in good health. The CDR3 DNA follows: TGTGCCAGCAGCTTAAGGGCCTCAGATACGCAGTATTTT. Residues: CASSLRASDTQYF.